The 10 T cell receptor beta chains in this list originate from one sample, sequenced in a study of Graves' ophthalmopathy and Graves' hyperthyroidism. Scientists amplified the TCR beta CDR3 regions from RNA transcripts. After a first-round RT-PCR with HTBI primers, a second-round multiplex PCR was run. TCRdb independently ran MiXCR on the multiplex PCR reads; one entry per CDR3 protein. Of around 670,000 distinct CDR3 sequences detected, roughly two fifths appear once; the ten largest clones hold 44%. Material for sequencing was peripheral blood. The receptors shown here come from an adult man with Graves' ophthalmopathy.

The sample holds many counts of this clonotype. The rearrangement joins TRBV7-2 to TRBJ2-5; the match to TRBD2 covers 7 bases. CDR1 SGHTA and CDR2 FQGNSA come from the germline V gene. V lost 4 bases and J lost 4; bases outside the gene matches: 6. The CDR3 has 14 amino acids. The CDR3 is CASSSSTSRETQYF. In DNA, the CDR3 is TGTGCCAGCAGCTCTTCGACTAGCAGAGAGACCCAGTACTTC.

This clonotype has a single count. This chain uses TRBV2 with TRBJ2-3; no definite D call. V was cut by 5 bases and J by 6 bases, with 6 bases left in between. Germline CDR1 reads SNHLY; CDR2 reads FYNNEI. The CDR3 contains 11 residues. CDR3 DNA: TGTGCCAGCAGTTACTTGGATACGCAGTATTTT. Amino acids: CASSYLDTQYF.

The rearrangement joins TRBV10-3 to TRBJ2-5; the match to TRBD1 covers 7 bases. V shed 11 bases and J 5 bases; nucleotides not matched to a gene: 17. The CDR3 totals 15 residues. Germline V gene data show CDR1 as ENHRY and CDR2 as SYGVKD. This chain's CDR3 is CAVTTGSDNAETQYF. The DNA of the CDR3 is TGTGCCGTAACGACAGGGAGCGACAACGCGGAGACCCAGTACTTC.

The genes are TRBV2 and TRBJ2-6; the D is unclear. The V end was cut by 3 bases, the J end by 4 bases, with 10 bases between. The CDR3 is made up of 15 amino acids. CDR1 and CDR2 (germline): SNHLY, FYNNEI. In DNA, the CDR3 is TGTGCCAGCAGTGAGCGGCAGCCCGGGGCCAACGTCCTGACTTTC. Translated, it gives CASSERQPGANVLTF. Supplemented by reference TRBV2 and TRBJ2-6, the full variable domain reads EPEVTQTPSHQVTQMGQEVILRCVPISNHLYFYWYRQILGQKVEFLVSFYNNEISEKSEIFDDQFSVERPDGSNFTLKIRSTKLEDSAMYFCASSERQPGANVLTFGAGSRLTVL.

The rearrangement joins TRBV14 to TRBJ2-5; D is unclear. The CDR3 runs 17 residues. V lost 3 bases and J lost 5, with 22 bases in between. Germline V lookup: CDR1 SGHDN, CDR2 FVKESK. CDR3: CASSHGSVEKILETQYF. CDR3 sequence (DNA): TGTGCCAGCAGCCATGGTTCCGTCGAGAAAATCTTGGAGACCCAGTACTTC.

This clonotype was counted many times. The CDR3 nucleotides read TGTGCCAGCAGCTTAGATGGGAACACCGGGGAGCTGTTTTTT. Encoded protein: CASSLDGNTGELFF. V usage is TRBV25-1 and J usage is TRBJ2-2; D gene unclear. This CDR3 has 14 residues. V lost 6 bases to trimming and J lost 1 base, with 9 bases between them. Germline V gene lookup returns CDR1 MGHDK and CDR2 SYGVNS. Full variable domain (missing parts from reference TRBV25-1 and TRBJ2-2): EADIYQTPRYLVIGTGKKITLECSQTMGHDKMYWYQQDPGMELHLIHYSYGVNSTEKGDLSSESTVSRIRTEHFPLTLESARPSHTSQYLCASSLDGNTGELFFGEGSRLTVL.

The chain carries TRBV15 and TRBJ2-3; D gene unclear. Trimming took 1 base from V and 2 from J, leaving 16 bases between them. The CDR3 contains 17 residues. In germline, CDR1 is LNHNV, CDR2 YYDKDF (reference sequence). The chain's CDR3 is CATSRAGPLGHTDTQYF. The CDR3 coding sequence is TGTGCCACCAGCAGAGCGGGTCCGCTTGGGCACACAGATACGCAGTATTTT.

The genes are TRBV10-2 and TRBJ1-3; TRBD1 is a possible D gene (5 bases). The V end lost 0 bases, the J end lost 3 bases, and 9 bases lay between the germline ends. Germline values: CDR1 WSHSY, CDR2 SAAADI. The CDR3 sequence is 15 residues long. The CDR3 DNA follows: TGCGCCAGCAGTGAGTCTGGGGCTTATGGAAACACCATATATTTT. Translated: CASSESGAYGNTIYF.

This clonotype was observed at least ten times. V is TRBV20-1 and J is TRBJ1-1; D remains ambiguous. V was pared by 0 bases and J by 8 bases, with 10 bases between. The CDR3 runs 12 residues. CDR1 and CDR2 (germline): DFQATT, SNEGSKA (reference sequence). Here the CDR3 DNA reads TGCAGTGCTAGAGATCCGGGAATAGAAGCTTTCTTT. It is translated as CSARDPGIEAFF.

This clonotype was observed many times. The V and J genes are TRBV19 and TRBJ1-1; no clear D. V was cut by 4 bases and J by 4 bases, with 10 bases left in between. The length of the CDR3 is 13 residues. From germline, CDR1 is LNHDA and CDR2 SQIVND (reference sequence). For the CDR3, the DNA is TGTGCCAGTAGTAACTACTTTGGCACTGAAGCTTTCTTT. Residues: CASSNYFGTEAFF.